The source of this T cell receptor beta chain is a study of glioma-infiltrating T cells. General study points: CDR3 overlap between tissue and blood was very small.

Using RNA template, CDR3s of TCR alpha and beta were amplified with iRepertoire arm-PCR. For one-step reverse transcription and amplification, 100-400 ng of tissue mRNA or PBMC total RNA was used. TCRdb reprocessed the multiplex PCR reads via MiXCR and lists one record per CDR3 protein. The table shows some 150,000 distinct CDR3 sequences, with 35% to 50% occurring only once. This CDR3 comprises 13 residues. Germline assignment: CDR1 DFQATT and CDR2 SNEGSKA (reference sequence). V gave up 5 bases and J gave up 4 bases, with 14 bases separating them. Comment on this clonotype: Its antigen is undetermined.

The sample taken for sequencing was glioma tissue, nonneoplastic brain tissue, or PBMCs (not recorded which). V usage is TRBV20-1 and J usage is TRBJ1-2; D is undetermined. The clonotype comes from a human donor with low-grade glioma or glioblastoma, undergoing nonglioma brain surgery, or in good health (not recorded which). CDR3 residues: CSAPEGDLYGYTF. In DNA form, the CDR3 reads TGCAGTGCTCCCGAAGGCGACCTCTATGGCTACACCTTC.